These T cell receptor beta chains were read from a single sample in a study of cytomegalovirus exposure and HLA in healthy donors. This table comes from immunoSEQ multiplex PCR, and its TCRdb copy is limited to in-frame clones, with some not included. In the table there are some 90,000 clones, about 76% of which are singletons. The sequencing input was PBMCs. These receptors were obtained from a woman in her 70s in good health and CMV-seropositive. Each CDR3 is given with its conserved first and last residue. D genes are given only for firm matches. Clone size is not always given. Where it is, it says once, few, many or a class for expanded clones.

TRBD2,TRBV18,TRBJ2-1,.,TGTGCCAGCTCTCCTACTAAAGGGGGGCCTAGCGGGCGAAGCGTCAATGAGCAGTTCTTC,CASSPTKGGPSGRSVNEQFF
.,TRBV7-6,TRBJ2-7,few,TGTGCCAGCAGCTTAGAGACAAGCTACGAGCAGTACTTC,CASSLETSYEQYF
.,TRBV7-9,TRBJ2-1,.,TGTGCCAGCAGCTTAGCGCCTAAAAGCTCCTACAATGAGCAGTTCTTC,CASSLAPKSSYNEQFF
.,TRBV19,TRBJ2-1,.,TGTGCCAGTAGTGCCCAGGGCCCCTACAATGAGCAGTTCTTC,CASSAQGPYNEQFF
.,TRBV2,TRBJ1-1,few,TGTGCCAGCACTCCTGGGACAACGAACACTGAAGCTTTCTTT,CASTPGTTNTEAFF
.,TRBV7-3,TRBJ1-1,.,TGTGCCAGCAGCTTAAGTCCGGGGAACACTGAAGCTTTCTTT,CASSLSPGNTEAFF
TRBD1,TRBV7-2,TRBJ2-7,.,TGTGCCAGCAGCCGCGCCGGGCAGGGGGCGTACTACGAGCAGTACTTC,CASSRAGQGAYYEQYF
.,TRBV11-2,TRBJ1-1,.,TGTGCCAGCAGCGTGGGAGACCAACTGGCCACTGAAGCTTTCTTT,CASSVGDQLATEAFF
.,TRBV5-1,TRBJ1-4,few,TGCGCCAGCAGCTTGCGAGGTCTATGGGAAAAACTGTTTTTT,CASSLRGLWEKLFF
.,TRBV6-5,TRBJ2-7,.,TGTGCCAGCAGTTACTCGGTGGGGCGCGAGCAGTACTTC,CASSYSVGREQYF
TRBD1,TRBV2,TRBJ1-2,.,TGTGCCAGCAGTGTCAACAGGGGGTTTAATGGCTACACCTTC,CASSVNRGFNGYTF
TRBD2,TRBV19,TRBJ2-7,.,TGTGCCAGTACCCAATCTAGCGGGAGTCGGAACTCCTACGAGCAGTACTTC,CASTQSSGSRNSYEQYF
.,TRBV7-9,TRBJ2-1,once,TGTGCCAGCAGCTTGGCCCCTAGTGAGCAGTTCTTC,CASSLAPSEQFF
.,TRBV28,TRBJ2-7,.,TGTGCCAGCAGTACTTACGAGCAGTACTTC,CASSTYEQYF
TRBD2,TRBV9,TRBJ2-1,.,TGTGCCAGCACCCAAGGTGGGAGGGACCATGAGCAGTTCTTC,CASTQGGRDHEQFF
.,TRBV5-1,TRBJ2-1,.,TGCGCCAGCAGCTTGGAAGAGTCGCCCGGCTACAATGAGCAGTTCTTC,CASSLEESPGYNEQFF
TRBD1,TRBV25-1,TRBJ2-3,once,TGTGCCAGCAGTGCACCGGGACAGATAAAAAGCACAGATACGCAGTATTTT,CASSAPGQIKSTDTQYF
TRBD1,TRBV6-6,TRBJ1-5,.,TGTGCCAGCAAGGGACAGAACAATCAGCCCCAGCATTTT,CASKGQNNQPQHF
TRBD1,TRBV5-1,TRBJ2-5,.,TGCGCCAGCAGCTTGGGGCCCGAGGGGACAGGGATTCAAGAGACCCAGTACTTC,CASSLGPEGTGIQETQYF
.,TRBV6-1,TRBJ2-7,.,TGTGCCAGCAGTGAACGTCCTTACGAGCAGTACTTC,CASSERPYEQYF
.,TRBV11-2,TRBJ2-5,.,TGTGCCAGCAGCCTATCCGGGATGGGAGAGACCCAGTACTTC,CASSLSGMGETQYF
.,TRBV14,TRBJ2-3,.,TGTGCCAGCAGCCAACCGAGCACAGATACGCAGTATTTT,CASSQPSTDTQYF
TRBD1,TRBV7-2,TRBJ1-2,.,TGTGCCAGCAGCGCAACAGCCGGGACAGGGAGGAACACCTTC,CASSATAGTGRNTF
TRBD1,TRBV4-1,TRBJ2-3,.,TGCGCCAGCAGCCAACCCGGGACAGGGGACCCTAAGCAGTATTTT,CASSQPGTGDPKQYF
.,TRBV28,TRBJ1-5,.,TGTGCCACCTACCCTTTGAACAATCAGCCCCAGCATTTT,CATYPLNNQPQHF
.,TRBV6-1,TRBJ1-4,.,TGTGCCAGCAGCGCCGACTACACTAATGAAAAACTGTTTTTT,CASSADYTNEKLFF
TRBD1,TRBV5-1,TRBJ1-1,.,TGCGCCAGCAGCTGGGACAGGGCGGGGAACACTGAAGCTTTCTTT,CASSWDRAGNTEAFF
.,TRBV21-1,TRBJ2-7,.,TGTGCCAGCAGCCAAAGAAAGCACAGTTACCAGGATACCTACGAGCAGTACTTC,CASSQRKHSYQDTYEQYF
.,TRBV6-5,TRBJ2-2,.,TGTGCCAGCAGTTACTCTGGCGGCTCAAAGGGGGGGGAGCTGTTTTTT,CASSYSGGSKGGELFF
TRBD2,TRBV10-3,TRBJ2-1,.,TGTGCCATCAGTGGGACCGAACCTCCTAGCGGGAGAAAGAAGTTCTTC,CAISGTEPPSGRKKFF
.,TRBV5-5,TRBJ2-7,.,TGTGCCAGCAGCTTGGCCGCTAGCGTCAACTACGAGCAGTACTTC,CASSLAASVNYEQYF
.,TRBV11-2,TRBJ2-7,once,TGTGCCAGCAGCTTACGGCCGTCCGGGACACCCGTCTACGAGCAGTACTTC,CASSLRPSGTPVYEQYF